This T cell receptor (beta chain) was recovered during a study of shared clonotypes between healthy human individuals. General study results and limits: In general, naive subsets displayed greater estimated richness than memory subsets did. A handful of donors shared around 5.2% of their naive CD4 clonotypes.

The CDR3 length is 15 residues. Germline CDR1 SGHTA, CDR2 FQGNSA. Trimming shortened V by 5 bases and J by 3 bases, and 11 bases separated the two germline ends. Several immunoSEQ 96-well plates shared each subset's DNA, each plate a replicate. TCRdb's copy holds only in-frame clones and misses some; the assay was immunoSEQ multiplex PCR. The sample holds approximately 980,000 clones, approximately 80% seen once. Healthy HIV-negative adults with no recent acute infections or vaccinations were recruited as donors. Turning to this clone: Antigen unknown.

The sequenced sample consisted of memory CD4+ T cells sorted from blood. Noted subset: CD45RA-negative fraction. The TCR sequence derives from a young man in good health. The V and J genes are TRBV7-2 and TRBJ2-6; possibly TRBD1 for D (6 bases). The CDR3 region is CASSEQGSGANVLTF. CDR3 nucleotide sequence: TGTGCCAGCAGCGAACAGGGAAGTGGGGCCAACGTCCTGACTTTC.